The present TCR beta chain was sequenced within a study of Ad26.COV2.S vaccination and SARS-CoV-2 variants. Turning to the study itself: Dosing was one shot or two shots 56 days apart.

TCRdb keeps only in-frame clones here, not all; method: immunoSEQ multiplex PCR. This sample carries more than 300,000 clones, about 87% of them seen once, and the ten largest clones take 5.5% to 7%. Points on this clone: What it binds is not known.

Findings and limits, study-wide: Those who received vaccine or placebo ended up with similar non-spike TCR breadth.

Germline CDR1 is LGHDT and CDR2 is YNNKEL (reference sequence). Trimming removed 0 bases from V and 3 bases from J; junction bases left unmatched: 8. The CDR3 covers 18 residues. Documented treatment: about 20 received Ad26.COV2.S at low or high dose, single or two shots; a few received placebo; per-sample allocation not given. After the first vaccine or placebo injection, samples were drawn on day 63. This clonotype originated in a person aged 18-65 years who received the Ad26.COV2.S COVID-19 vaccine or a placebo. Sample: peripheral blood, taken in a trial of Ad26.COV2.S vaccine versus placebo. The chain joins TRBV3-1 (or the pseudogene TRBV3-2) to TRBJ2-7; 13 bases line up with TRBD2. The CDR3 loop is CASSQETSGGRLGYEQYF. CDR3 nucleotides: TGTGCCAGCAGCCAAGAGACTAGCGGGGGGCGGTTGGGCTACGAGCAGTACTTC.